A single sample gave rise to the 9 T cell receptor beta chains below, sequenced in a study of shared clonotypes between healthy human individuals. Some clones are missing from TCRdb's copy, which holds only in-frame ones; the method was immunoSEQ multiplex PCR. This sample has fewer than 3 million clones, with 85% to 95% found just once. Sequenced material: naive CD4+ T cells from PBMCs. The sample's subset: CD45RA+ positively selected. These receptors were obtained from a man aged 18 to 29 in good health. Some clones in this sample may be carry-over from other donors' samples.

The V and J genes are TRBV5-4 and TRBJ2-7; no firm D call. Germline CDR1 and CDR2: SGHNT and YYREEE (reference sequence). This CDR3 has 14 amino acids. V was shortened by 4 bases and J by 1 base, with 12 bases between the two germline ends. The CDR3 nucleotides are TGTGCCAGCAGCCTCCTTGGGTCGTCCTACGAGCAGTACTTC. Encoded protein: CASSLLGSSYEQYF.

On this clone itself: Other DNA sequences in the sample encode the same CDR3. This rearrangement joins TRBV6-6 to TRBJ1-2; D is unclear. The germline gives CDR1 MNHNY, CDR2 SVGAGI (reference sequence). The V end lost 6 bases, the J end lost 2 bases, and 4 bases lay between the germline ends. CDR3 length equals 11 residues. The CDR3: CASRGNYGYTF. In DNA, the CDR3 is TGTGCCAGCAGGGGGAACTATGGCTACACCTTC.

Regarding this clone: The sample carries other DNA sequences with the same CDR3. This chain links TRBV18 with TRBJ2-7, with TRBD1 as a possible D gene (6 bases). Germline lookup yields CDR1 KGHSH and CDR2 LQKENI. The CDR3 runs to 14 residues. V was shortened by 1 base and J by 0 bases, with 7 bases between the two germline ends. The CDR3 DNA reads TGTGCCAGCTCACCACGGGGGCCCTCCTACGAGCAGTACTTC. Translated: CASSPRGPSYEQYF.

This clone was seen just once. This rearrangement joins TRBV28 to TRBJ1-1, with unresolved D. The CDR3 sequence is 15 residues long. Germline CDR1 reads MDHEN; CDR2 reads SYDVKM. With 5 bases removed from V and 6 bases from J, the gap between germline ends came to 19 bases. The CDR3 DNA is TGTGCCAGCAGTATCCCATCGCGGAAGAGCGCTGAAGCTTTCTTT. It encodes CASSIPSRKSAEAFF.

V is TRBV27 and J is TRBJ2-2; D perhaps matches TRBD2 (7 bases). The V gene lost 0 bases and the J gene lost 4 bases, with 21 bases spanning the gap. Looked up from germline, CDR1 is MNHEY and CDR2 is SMNVEV (reference sequence). This CDR3 region has 19 residues. This chain's CDR3 is CASSLSIGARGGGTGELFF. CDR3 DNA: TGTGCCAGCAGTTTATCGATCGGGGCCAGGGGAGGGGGCACCGGGGAGCTGTTTTTT.

The chain couples TRBV5-1 to TRBJ2-1; perhaps TRBD1 as D (6 bases). The germline V and J ends were trimmed by 5 bases and 1 base, with 10 bases remaining between them. Germline CDR1 reads SGHRS; CDR2 reads YFSETQ. The CDR3 sequence is 14 residues long. CDR3: CASRIQGSYNEQFF. For the CDR3, the DNA is TGCGCCAGCAGAATCCAGGGGTCCTACAATGAGCAGTTCTTC.

This clone came up once. This sequence joins TRBV4-3 and TRBJ2-3; 8 nucleotides line up with TRBD2. The CDR3 has 17 amino acids. Germline CDR1 is LGHNA and CDR2 is YSLEER. Unmatched junction bases numbered 5, after V lost 0 bases and J lost 0 bases. CDR3 sequence (DNA): TGCGCCAGCAGCCAAGATCGGGGGGGCCACAGCACAGATACGCAGTATTTT. Translation gives CASSQDRGGHSTDTQYF.

The V call is TRBV7-7, the J call TRBJ2-5, with 8 nucleotides matching TRBD1. Germline lookup yields CDR1 SSHAT and CDR2 FNYEAQ (reference sequence). Trimming at V came to 6 bases and at J to 5 bases, leaving 8 bases not matched to a gene. CDR3 size: 14 residues. CDR3 nucleotides: TGTGCCAGCAGAGGGACAGGACCGATGGAGACCCAGTACTTC. The encoded protein is CASRGTGPMETQYF.

This chain uses TRBV27 with TRBJ2-3, with a possible D match to TRBD1 (6 bases). From germline, CDR1 is MNHEY and CDR2 SMNVEV (reference sequence). The CDR3 loop spans 16 amino acids. Trimming left V 2 bases short and J 5 bases short, with 17 bases between. Here the CDR3 DNA reads TGTGCCAGCAGTTTAAGTAGCAGGGGCCTTCGAGATACGCAGTATTTT. This encodes CASSLSSRGLRDTQYF.